The rows below give T cell receptor beta chains drawn from one sample of a study of blood T cell repertoires in COVID-19. The assay was immunoSEQ multiplex PCR, and TCRdb's table has in-frame clones only and misses some. This table holds about 75,000 clones, roughly 87% found once. The source material was peripheral blood. The source of these receptors is a woman between 45 and 65 years old with acute or convalescent COVID-19. Both conserved end residues are trimmed from each CDR3. A row's size may be missing; if present it is once, few, many or a size class.

CDR3 | size | J | V
ASSIRGIRNEQY | NA | TRBJ2-7 | TRBV19
ASTRDRVTEAF | NA | TRBJ1-1 | TRBV28
ASSRTGTYGYT | NA | TRBJ1-2 | TRBV9
ASSVQGRAF | NA | TRBJ1-1 | TRBV28
ASSGLTNTEAF | NA | TRBJ1-1 | TRBV18
ASSTSRHNNYGYT | NA | TRBJ1-2 | TRBV28
ASSLGSSYEQY | NA | TRBJ2-7 | TRBV12-3/TRBV12-4
ASSLVAGGGTNNSPLH | NA | TRBJ1-6 | TRBV7-2
ASSAGGGGGEQF | NA | TRBJ2-1 | TRBV9
ASSPRDRVNTEAF | NA | TRBJ1-1 | TRBV11-2
ASSPRRGPDTEAF | NA | TRBJ1-1 | TRBV18
SVEEVYQETQY | NA | TRBJ2-5 | TRBV29-1
AISPGQGGTKNIQY | NA | TRBJ2-4 | TRBV10-3
ASGSLAGGYNEQF | NA | TRBJ2-1 | TRBV27
ASRTPGTSYEQY | once | TRBJ2-7 | TRBV28
ATGGLAGGGGTDTQY | many | TRBJ2-3 | TRBV19
ASSIIRGGALRGYT | once | TRBJ1-2 | TRBV19
ASKDYSGNTIY | NA | TRBJ1-3 | TRBV12-3/TRBV12-4
ASSHSGWLF | NA | TRBJ2-2 | TRBV3-1/TRBV3-2
ASSVSGPGETQY | NA | TRBJ2-5 | TRBV11-1
ASSEGATGGYT | NA | TRBJ1-2 | TRBV3-1/TRBV3-2
ASSPQAGTPFEQY | few | TRBJ2-7 | TRBV4-2
ASSLQGGQETQY | NA | TRBJ2-5 | TRBV3-1/TRBV3-2
ASSPGGNNQPQH | few | TRBJ1-5 | TRBV5-4
ASSIPSGASETQY | NA | TRBJ2-5 | TRBV7-2
ASTPTGSYEQY | few | TRBJ2-7 | TRBV10-2
ASSLVGQGRGELF | NA | TRBJ2-2 | TRBV5-4
ASSNPPTDTQY | NA | TRBJ2-3 | TRBV3-1/TRBV3-2
ASRRGQGMFNYGYT | NA | TRBJ1-2 | TRBV21-1
AWNRGGGNTIY | NA | TRBJ1-3 | TRBV30
ASSVTRVILSNQPQH | NA | TRBJ1-5 | TRBV5-8
ASSYSAAASTDTQY | NA | TRBJ2-3 | TRBV6-6
ASSLYARNEQF | NA | TRBJ2-1 | TRBV7-2
SVYRGVRQETQY | NA | TRBJ2-5 | TRBV29-1
ASSQVIRGHDEAF | NA | TRBJ1-1 | TRBV4-3
ASSEVGGNTIY | NA | TRBJ1-3 | TRBV6-1
ASSVALAGATTDTQY | NA | TRBJ2-3 | TRBV9
ASSQGGGNSPLH | NA | TRBJ1-6 | TRBV3-1/TRBV3-2
ASSPLSSTGTGVTGNTIY | NA | TRBJ1-3 | TRBV18
ASSLQDTQY | few | TRBJ2-3 | TRBV7-9
AEGPGQETQY | NA | TRBJ2-5 | TRBV2